A selection of T cell receptor beta chains follows, all from one sample in a study of T cells in Graves' hyperthyroidism and ophthalmopathy. TCRdb re-called the multiplex PCR reads through MiXCR, storing one row per CDR3 protein. The data contain approximately 630,000 distinct CDR3 sequences, about 16% of them singletons. The material sequenced was blood. The receptors stem from a woman between 25 and 40 years old with Graves' hyperthyroidism. CDR3s include the opening cysteine and the closing phenylalanine or tryptophan. Fields, in order: J gene, CDR3 length, D gene, V gene, clone size, CDR3 protein, CDR3 DNA. D genes are given only for firm matches. A clone size is listed for some rows: how often the clone was seen (once, few, many), or a class if it is expanded.

j_call: TRBJ2-1; cdr3_length: 13; d_call: .; v_call: TRBV6-1; clone_size: many; cdr3_aa: CASERLIYNEQFF; cdr3_nt: TGTGCCAGCGAGCGCCTAATCTACAATGAGCAGTTCTTC
j_call: TRBJ2-1; cdr3_length: 13; d_call: .; v_call: TRBV19; clone_size: few; cdr3_aa: CASRDGPYNEQFF; cdr3_nt: TGTGCCAGTAGGGACGGCCCCTACAATGAGCAGTTCTTC
j_call: TRBJ2-2; cdr3_length: 14; d_call: TRBD2; v_call: TRBV2; clone_size: many; cdr3_aa: CASSPSGRIGELFF; cdr3_nt: TGTGCCAGCAGTCCTAGCGGGAGGATCGGGGAGCTGTTTTTT
j_call: TRBJ1-1; cdr3_length: 15; d_call: .; v_call: TRBV18; clone_size: many; cdr3_aa: CASSPPGARRTEAFF; cdr3_nt: TGTGCCAGCTCACCACCAGGGGCGAGGAGGACTGAAGCTTTCTTT
j_call: TRBJ1-2; cdr3_length: 13; d_call: .; v_call: TRBV27; clone_size: .; cdr3_aa: CASSSYSFYGYTF; cdr3_nt: TGTGCCAGCAGTTCGTACTCTTTCTATGGCTACACCTTC
j_call: TRBJ1-6; cdr3_length: 15; d_call: .; v_call: TRBV4-1; clone_size: .; cdr3_aa: CASSQDPQGISPLHF; cdr3_nt: TGCGCCAGCAGCCAAGATCCGCAGGGTATTTCACCCCTCCACTTT
j_call: TRBJ2-2; cdr3_length: 16; d_call: .; v_call: TRBV24-1; clone_size: few; cdr3_aa: CATSDLSYGAAGELFF; cdr3_nt: TGTGCCACCAGTGATCTTTCGTACGGGGCAGCCGGGGAGCTGTTTTTT
j_call: TRBJ1-1; cdr3_length: 13; d_call: .; v_call: TRBV12-3/TRBV12-4; clone_size: .; cdr3_aa: CASNTGGDAEAFF; cdr3_nt: TGTGCCAGCAATACGGGGGGGGACGCTGAAGCTTTCTTT
j_call: TRBJ2-7; cdr3_length: 14; d_call: TRBD2; v_call: TRBV10-2; clone_size: once; cdr3_aa: CASSESSGAYEQYF; cdr3_nt: TGCGCCAGCAGTGAGTCTAGCGGGGCCTACGAGCAGTACTTC
j_call: TRBJ2-3; cdr3_length: 17; d_call: .; v_call: TRBV12-3/TRBV12-4; clone_size: few; cdr3_aa: CASSLFGSGFSTDTQYF; cdr3_nt: TGTGCCAGCAGTTTATTTGGTAGCGGCTTTAGCACAGATACGCAGTATTTT
j_call: TRBJ2-2; cdr3_length: 13; d_call: .; v_call: TRBV7-6; clone_size: .; cdr3_aa: CASSLEDTGELFF; cdr3_nt: TGTGCCAGCAGCTTAGAGGACACCGGGGAGCTGTTTTTT
j_call: TRBJ2-1; cdr3_length: 16; d_call: TRBD2; v_call: TRBV20-1; clone_size: many; cdr3_aa: CSARPILAGAVHEQFF; cdr3_nt: TGCAGTGCTAGACCTATACTAGCGGGAGCGGTCCATGAGCAGTTCTTC
j_call: TRBJ2-3; cdr3_length: 16; d_call: .; v_call: TRBV5-1; clone_size: many; cdr3_aa: CASSETHERRTDTQYF; cdr3_nt: TGCGCCAGCAGCGAGACCCATGAGAGACGCACAGATACGCAGTATTTT
j_call: TRBJ2-3; cdr3_length: 13; d_call: TRBD2; v_call: TRBV28; clone_size: many; cdr3_aa: CASEGGSGDTQYF; cdr3_nt: TGTGCCAGCGAGGGAGGGTCAGGAGATACGCAGTATTTT
j_call: TRBJ2-1; cdr3_length: 15; d_call: TRBD1; v_call: TRBV14; clone_size: .; cdr3_aa: CASSPDRSADNEQFF; cdr3_nt: TGTGCCAGCAGCCCGGACAGGTCGGCCGACAATGAGCAGTTCTTC
j_call: TRBJ1-5; cdr3_length: 13; d_call: .; v_call: TRBV2; clone_size: many; cdr3_aa: CASSETEERPQHF; cdr3_nt: TGTGCCAGCAGTGAGACGGAGGAACGGCCCCAGCATTTT
j_call: TRBJ2-5; cdr3_length: 14; d_call: .; v_call: TRBV6-1; clone_size: few; cdr3_aa: CASRPLGSKETQYF; cdr3_nt: TGTGCCAGCAGGCCCCTCGGGAGCAAAGAGACCCAGTACTTC
j_call: TRBJ1-5; cdr3_length: 15; d_call: TRBD1; v_call: TRBV28; clone_size: many; cdr3_aa: CASSNAGTVGQPQHF; cdr3_nt: TGTGCCAGCAGTAATGCCGGGACAGTGGGCCAGCCCCAGCATTTT
j_call: TRBJ2-7; cdr3_length: 14; d_call: TRBD2; v_call: TRBV20-1; clone_size: many; cdr3_aa: CSAAGTSGGFEQYF; cdr3_nt: TGCAGTGCTGCCGGGACTAGCGGGGGTTTTGAGCAGTACTTC
j_call: TRBJ2-5; cdr3_length: 13; d_call: TRBD1; v_call: TRBV29-1; clone_size: few; cdr3_aa: CSVEDRGRETQYF; cdr3_nt: TGCAGCGTTGAAGACAGGGGGCGAGAGACCCAGTACTTC
j_call: TRBJ1-6; cdr3_length: 16; d_call: TRBD1; v_call: TRBV5-5; clone_size: .; cdr3_aa: CASSLAGTGRNSPLHF; cdr3_nt: TGTGCCAGCAGCTTGGCAGGGACAGGGAGGAATTCACCCCTCCACTTT
j_call: TRBJ2-7; cdr3_length: 14; d_call: TRBD1; v_call: TRBV2; clone_size: .; cdr3_aa: CASRDRGGGYEQYF; cdr3_nt: TGTGCCAGCAGGGACAGGGGGGGTGGCTACGAGCAGTACTTC
j_call: TRBJ2-2; cdr3_length: 15; d_call: TRBD1; v_call: TRBV7-2; clone_size: few; cdr3_aa: CASSQARGRTGELFF; cdr3_nt: TGTGCCAGCAGCCAGGCCAGGGGGCGTACCGGGGAGCTGTTTTTT
j_call: TRBJ2-3; cdr3_length: 15; d_call: TRBD1; v_call: TRBV7-9; clone_size: few; cdr3_aa: CASSLGTGWADTQYF; cdr3_nt: TGTGCCAGCAGCTTAGGGACAGGGTGGGCAGATACGCAGTATTTT
j_call: TRBJ2-2; cdr3_length: 14; d_call: TRBD1; v_call: TRBV5-5; clone_size: few; cdr3_aa: CASSLAGSQGELFF; cdr3_nt: TGTGCCAGCAGCTTGGCAGGGTCACAGGGGGAACTGTTTTTT
j_call: TRBJ1-5; cdr3_length: 15; d_call: .; v_call: TRBV6-1; clone_size: few; cdr3_aa: CASSASGGGNQPQHF; cdr3_nt: TGTGCCAGCAGTGCCAGTGGGGGGGGCAATCAGCCCCAGCATTTT
j_call: TRBJ2-7; cdr3_length: 15; d_call: TRBD1; v_call: TRBV10-3; clone_size: many; cdr3_aa: CAISPPGQGLNEQYF; cdr3_nt: TGTGCCATCAGTCCGCCGGGACAGGGGCTAAACGAGCAGTACTTC
j_call: TRBJ2-1; cdr3_length: 12; d_call: .; v_call: TRBV7-9; clone_size: many; cdr3_aa: CASSLQSNEQFF; cdr3_nt: TGTGCCAGCAGCCTACAGAGCAATGAGCAGTTCTTC
j_call: TRBJ1-1; cdr3_length: 14; d_call: TRBD1; v_call: TRBV12-3/TRBV12-4; clone_size: many; cdr3_aa: CASSLTTGRAEAFF; cdr3_nt: TGTGCCAGCAGTTTAACGACAGGGAGGGCTGAAGCTTTCTTT
j_call: TRBJ2-3; cdr3_length: 14; d_call: .; v_call: TRBV3-1; clone_size: many; cdr3_aa: CASSLGPTSKTQYF; cdr3_nt: TGTGCCAGCAGCCTGGGACCGACCAGTAAGACGCAGTATTTT
j_call: TRBJ2-7; cdr3_length: 13; d_call: .; v_call: TRBV2; clone_size: many; cdr3_aa: CASMADSTYEQYF; cdr3_nt: TGTGCCAGCATGGCGGACAGCACCTACGAGCAGTACTTC
j_call: TRBJ1-2; cdr3_length: 12; d_call: TRBD1; v_call: TRBV2; clone_size: many; cdr3_aa: CASRQGVHGYTF; cdr3_nt: TGTGCCAGCAGACAGGGGGTGCATGGCTACACCTTC
j_call: TRBJ2-7; cdr3_length: 13; d_call: .; v_call: TRBV27; clone_size: many; cdr3_aa: CASSFSSLAEQYF; cdr3_nt: TGTGCCAGCAGTTTTTCTAGCCTAGCGGAGCAGTACTTC
j_call: TRBJ2-3; cdr3_length: 16; d_call: .; v_call: TRBV20-1; clone_size: few; cdr3_aa: CSVETNPRGKTDTQYF; cdr3_nt: TGCAGTGTTGAAACGAACCCCCGGGGAAAGACAGATACGCAGTATTTT
j_call: TRBJ2-7; cdr3_length: 15; d_call: TRBD1; v_call: TRBV29-1; clone_size: .; cdr3_aa: CSSKLRQGEAWEQYF; cdr3_nt: TGCAGCTCAAAATTGCGACAGGGAGAGGCTTGGGAGCAGTACTTC
j_call: TRBJ1-1; cdr3_length: 14; d_call: .; v_call: TRBV3-1; clone_size: many; cdr3_aa: CASSQALRWDEAFF; cdr3_nt: TGTGCCAGCAGCCAAGCGCTCAGGTGGGATGAAGCTTTCTTT
j_call: TRBJ1-1; cdr3_length: 14; d_call: TRBD1; v_call: TRBV6-1; clone_size: few; cdr3_aa: CASSTFTGGTEAFF; cdr3_nt: TGTGCCAGCAGTACCTTCACAGGGGGAACTGAAGCTTTCTTT
j_call: TRBJ1-5; cdr3_length: 15; d_call: TRBD1; v_call: TRBV29-1; clone_size: .; cdr3_aa: CSVLPAGGYNQPQHF; cdr3_nt: TGCAGCGTCCTCCCCGCAGGGGGGTACAATCAGCCCCAGCATTTT
j_call: TRBJ2-5; cdr3_length: 14; d_call: TRBD2; v_call: TRBV7-6; clone_size: many; cdr3_aa: CASSWTSVQETQYF; cdr3_nt: TGTGCCAGCAGCTGGACTAGCGTACAAGAGACCCAGTACTTC
j_call: TRBJ2-2; cdr3_length: 15; d_call: .; v_call: TRBV5-6; clone_size: once; cdr3_aa: CASSFVRVNTGELFF; cdr3_nt: TGTGCCAGCAGCTTTGTCAGAGTGAACACCGGGGAGCTGTTTTTT
j_call: TRBJ2-7; cdr3_length: 16; d_call: TRBD2; v_call: TRBV27; clone_size: .; cdr3_aa: CASSLSSGRAQYEQYF; cdr3_nt: TGTGCCAGCAGTTTGTCCAGCGGGAGGGCCCAATACGAGCAGTACTTC
j_call: TRBJ1-4; cdr3_length: 17; d_call: .; v_call: TRBV28; clone_size: many; cdr3_aa: CASSPPLGTATNEKLFF; cdr3_nt: TGTGCCAGCAGTCCTCCTTTGGGGACTGCAACTAATGAAAAACTGTTTTTT
j_call: TRBJ2-3; cdr3_length: 14; d_call: .; v_call: TRBV2; clone_size: many; cdr3_aa: CASSRIRGADTQYF; cdr3_nt: TGTGCCAGCAGCCGCATCAGGGGTGCAGATACGCAGTATTTT
j_call: TRBJ2-7; cdr3_length: 19; d_call: TRBD2; v_call: TRBV6-6; clone_size: many; cdr3_aa: CASSYSRVRIGREEYEQYF; cdr3_nt: TGTGCCAGCAGTTACTCGAGGGTCCGGATTGGGCGGGAGGAGTACGAGCAGTACTTC
j_call: TRBJ1-4; cdr3_length: 14; d_call: TRBD1; v_call: TRBV7-2; clone_size: many; cdr3_aa: CASSPDRGNEKLFF; cdr3_nt: TGTGCCAGCAGTCCTGACAGGGGTAATGAAAAACTGTTTTTT
j_call: TRBJ1-1; cdr3_length: 12; d_call: .; v_call: TRBV5-1; clone_size: few; cdr3_aa: CASRTQNTEAFF; cdr3_nt: TGCGCCAGCAGGACTCAGAACACTGAAGCTTTCTTT
j_call: TRBJ1-5; cdr3_length: 15; d_call: .; v_call: TRBV6-2/TRBV6-3; clone_size: few; cdr3_aa: CASRGRSLGAQPQHF; cdr3_nt: TGTGCCAGCAGGGGGCGGTCGTTGGGGGCTCAGCCCCAGCATTTT
j_call: TRBJ2-7; cdr3_length: 16; d_call: TRBD1; v_call: TRBV5-5; clone_size: few; cdr3_aa: CASSPSTGGLSYEQYF; cdr3_nt: TGTGCCAGCAGCCCCTCGACAGGGGGGTTGTCCTACGAGCAGTACTTC
j_call: TRBJ2-3; cdr3_length: 16; d_call: TRBD2; v_call: TRBV5-4; clone_size: few; cdr3_aa: CASSPGGLAGGDTQYF; cdr3_nt: TGTGCCAGCAGCCCGGGGGGACTAGCGGGAGGAGATACGCAGTATTTT
j_call: TRBJ2-7; cdr3_length: 15; d_call: .; v_call: TRBV9; clone_size: .; cdr3_aa: CAGSLGHQFTYEQYF; cdr3_nt: TGTGCCGGCAGCTTAGGCCATCAGTTTACCTACGAGCAGTACTTC
j_call: TRBJ2-7; cdr3_length: 14; d_call: .; v_call: TRBV4-1; clone_size: many; cdr3_aa: CASSHYSGSYEQYF; cdr3_nt: TGCGCCAGCAGCCACTATAGCGGCTCCTACGAGCAGTACTTC